This TCR beta chain came from a study of cytomegalovirus exposure and HLA in healthy donors. This clone was seen a handful of times. Its antigen is unknown. The germline V gene has CDR1 SGHNT and CDR2 YENEEA. The CDR3 is 15 amino acids. The trim removed 5 bases at V and 6 bases at J, leaving 8 bases unmatched. 13 Jbeta primers and 60 Vbeta primers were used for the PCR. Sequenced by immunoSEQ multiplex PCR; TCRdb stores in-frame clones only, minus some. The sample shows more than 85,000 clones, 65% to 85% of them seen only once. Findings and limits, study-wide: Three CMV-associated chains were confirmed in vitro to be specific for CMV antigens. Most TCR sequences proved rare, with some public TCRs found in many donors.

The chain carries TRBV11-3 and TRBJ2-7; TRBD2 matches 12 bases. The sequenced sample consisted of PBMCs. The TCR was taken from a male donor in good health and CMV-seronegative. The CDR3 DNA follows: TGTGCCAGCAGCAAGCTACTAGCGGGAGGAGGCGAGCAGTACTTC. It encodes CASSKLLAGGGEQYF.